This is a list of T cell receptor beta chains from one sample in a study of vaccination and CD4 T cells after COVID-19. Antigen specificity for these receptors is unknown. One entry per CDR3 protein, called by TCRdb with MiXCR from the PCR reads. Here the sample spans about 14,000 distinct CDR3 sequences, roughly 63% being singletons. Material: CD4+ T cells from blood, cultured in vitro. The receptors stem from a human donor who had recovered from COVID-19. The CDR3 runs from the conserved cysteine through the conserved F or W. Fields, in order: V gene, J gene, D gene, CDR3 length, clone size, CDR3 protein, CDR3 DNA. D genes are given only for firm matches. Only part of the rows carry a size: once, few, many, or a class if the clone is expanded.

>TRBV7-3|TRBJ2-3|TRBD1|18|-
CASSLLGSGQAYTDTQYF
TGTGCCAGCAGCTTACTGGGTTCGGGACAGGCCTACACAGATACGCAGTATTTT
>TRBV7-8|TRBJ2-7|-|14|-
CASSPSTYRYEQYF
TGTGCCAGCAGCCCCTCCACTTACCGCTACGAGCAGTACTTC
>TRBV2|TRBJ1-1|-|14|-
CASTEDGQNTEAFF
TGTGCCAGCACCGAGGACGGACAGAACACTGAAGCTTTCTTT
>TRBV19|TRBJ1-5|-|13|-
CATAGHSNQPQHF
TGTGCCACGGCGGGGCATAGCAATCAGCCCCAGCATTTT
>TRBV6-4|TRBJ2-1|TRBD2|17|few
CASSDIRTSGSVDEQFF
TGTGCCAGCAGTGACATTCGCACTAGCGGGAGTGTCGATGAGCAGTTCTTC
>TRBV10-1|TRBJ1-1|-|13|few
CASSEQGTRVAFF
TGCGCCAGCAGTGAGCAGGGGACCCGGGTAGCTTTCTTT
>TRBV6-2/TRBV6-3|TRBJ1-1|-|12|-
CASTSTNTEAFF
TGTGCCAGCACATCCACGAACACTGAAGCTTTCTTT
>TRBV7-2|TRBJ2-7|TRBD2|13|-
CASSFTSVGEQYF
TGTGCCAGCAGCTTCACTAGCGTGGGGGAGCAGTACTTC
>TRBV23-1|TRBJ2-7|-|17|-
CASSLRIVGERTYEQYF
TGCGCCAGCAGTCTCAGGATTGTGGGGGAACGGACCTACGAGCAGTACTTC
>TRBV11-1|TRBJ2-3|-|16|-
CASSETGTHPTDTQYF
TGTGCCAGCAGCGAGACCGGGACCCATCCCACAGATACGCAGTATTTT
>TRBV20-1|TRBJ2-7|TRBD2|14|-
CSARKASGTSEQYF
TGCAGTGCTAGAAAGGCTAGCGGGACAAGCGAGCAGTACTTC
>TRBV19|TRBJ2-3|-|12|few
CASSIVPDTQYF
TGTGCCAGTAGTATAGTGCCAGATACGCAGTATTTT
>TRBV27|TRBJ2-2|-|15|-
CASSLRGGGTGELFF
TGTGCCAGCAGTTTAAGGGGGGGAGGCACCGGGGAGCTGTTTTTT
>TRBV20-1|TRBJ1-2|-|11|few
CSARAQGGYTF
TGCAGTGCTAGAGCACAGGGTGGCTACACCTTC
>TRBV6-2/TRBV6-3|TRBJ2-7|-|15|once
CASSPLGRSNYEQYF
TGTGCCAGCAGCCCCTTGGGACGGTCAAATTACGAGCAGTACTTC
>TRBV6-1|TRBJ1-4|-|14|-
CASSEGQGNEKLFF
TGTGCCAGCAGTGAGGGGCAGGGGAATGAAAAACTGTTTTTT
>TRBV7-6|TRBJ2-1|TRBD2|16|few
CASSTVTSGTYNEQFF
TGTGCCAGCAGCACAGTGACTAGCGGCACCTACAATGAGCAGTTCTTC
>TRBV6-5|TRBJ2-5|-|14|-
CASSYSSRGETQYF
TGTGCCAGCAGTTACTCGTCGAGGGGAGAGACCCAGTACTTC
>TRBV7-9|TRBJ1-4|-|14|-
CASSLLATNEKLFF
TGTGCCAGCAGCCTCCTGGCAACTAATGAAAAACTGTTTTTT
>TRBV6-1|TRBJ1-2|TRBD1|19|-
CASSATAPGQGEGGNGYTF
TGTGCCAGCAGTGCCACAGCCCCCGGACAGGGGGAGGGGGGAAATGGCTACACCTTC
>TRBV20-1|TRBJ2-3|TRBD2|14|-
CSANSGSPTDTQYF
TGCAGTGCTAATAGCGGGAGTCCCACAGATACGCAGTATTTT
>TRBV12-3/TRBV12-4|TRBJ2-3|TRBD1|19|few
CASSTGPGQGASSTDTQYF
TGTGCCAGCAGTACCGGACCGGGACAGGGGGCGAGTAGCACAGATACGCAGTATTTT
>TRBV5-1|TRBJ2-5|-|14|-
CASSLVTGQETQYF
TGCGCCAGCAGCTTGGTCACAGGCCAAGAGACCCAGTACTTC
>TRBV7-2|TRBJ2-3|TRBD2|16|-
CASGPGLAGGGDTQYF
TGTGCCAGCGGCCCGGGACTAGCGGGAGGAGGGGATACGCAGTATTTT
>TRBV3-1|TRBJ1-1|-|12|-
CASSQDLQGAFF
TGTGCCAGCAGCCAAGATCTCCAAGGAGCTTTCTTT
>TRBV11-2|TRBJ2-7|-|12|few
CASTQTGYEQYF
TGTGCCAGCACCCAGACGGGCTACGAGCAGTACTTC
>TRBV24-1|TRBJ2-3|TRBD1|15|once
CATSAHRGSTDTQYF
TGTGCCACCAGTGCCCACAGGGGAAGCACAGATACGCAGTATTTT
>TRBV15|TRBJ2-7|-|13|few
CATSRGGGDEQYF
TGTGCCACCAGCAGGGGTGGGGGCGACGAGCAGTACTTC
>TRBV29-1|TRBJ1-1|-|14|-
CSVGIGGVSTEAFF
TGCAGCGTTGGCATTGGGGGTGTGAGCACTGAAGCTTTCTTT
>TRBV30|TRBJ2-4|-|13|few
CAWSLTFERIQYF
TGTGCCTGGAGTCTAACATTCGAAAGGATTCAGTACTTC
>TRBV28|TRBJ1-5|TRBD1|16|-
CASSFGPTGARQPQHF
TGTGCCAGCAGTTTCGGTCCGACAGGGGCCAGGCAGCCCCAGCATTTT
>TRBV19|TRBJ1-1|TRBD1|16|few
CASSIRPDRGNTEAFF
TGTGCCAGTAGTATACGACCGGACAGGGGGAACACTGAAGCTTTCTTT
>TRBV7-2|TRBJ2-5|-|15|-
CASSLFGAGQETQYF
TGTGCCAGCAGCTTATTTGGAGCAGGCCAAGAGACCCAGTACTTC
>TRBV27|TRBJ1-2|-|13|-
CASSLRQNYGYTF
TGTGCCAGCAGTTTGAGACAGAACTATGGCTACACCTTC
>TRBV2|TRBJ1-5|-|13|-
CASMAGWGQPQHF
TGTGCCAGCATGGCGGGTTGGGGACAGCCCCAGCATTTT
>TRBV14|TRBJ2-7|-|11|once
CASSQSHEQYF
TGTGCCAGCAGCCAGTCCCACGAGCAGTACTTC
>TRBV20-1|TRBJ2-1|-|16|-
CSARAMGRSSYNEQFF
TGCAGTGCTAGAGCCATGGGCCGTAGCTCCTACAATGAGCAGTTCTTC
>TRBV11-3|TRBJ2-5|TRBD2|15|-
CASSLTSGYQETQYF
TGTGCCAGCAGCTTAACTAGCGGGTACCAAGAGACCCAGTACTTC
>TRBV20-1|TRBJ1-4|-|13|-
CSASAATNEKLFF
TGCAGTGCTAGTGCCGCAACTAATGAAAAACTGTTTTTT
>TRBV10-1|TRBJ2-2|TRBD1|14|-
CASQGAGNTGELFF
TGCGCCAGCCAGGGGGCCGGGAACACCGGGGAGCTGTTTTTT
>TRBV30|TRBJ1-6|-|13|-
CAWNPDGNSPLHF
TGTGCCTGGAACCCGGACGGGAATTCACCCCTCCACTTT
>TRBV27|TRBJ2-2|TRBD2|16|few
CASSLGASGRGGELFF
TGTGCCAGCAGTTTAGGGGCTAGCGGGAGAGGTGGGGAGCTGTTTTTT
>TRBV7-9|TRBJ1-1|-|14|-
CASSLSLQAHEAFF
TGTGCCAGCAGCTTATCGTTACAGGCCCATGAAGCTTTCTTT
>TRBV6-1|TRBJ1-6|TRBD1|16|-
CASLSGQLSYNSPLHF
TGTGCCAGCCTCTCGGGACAGCTCTCCTATAATTCACCCCTCCACTTT
>TRBV7-2|TRBJ1-2|-|13|-
CASSLATGDGYTF
TGTGCCAGCAGCTTAGCAACAGGCGATGGCTACACCTTC
>TRBV20-1|TRBJ2-3|-|11|few
CSALTEPTQYF
TGCAGTGCACTAACGGAGCCAACGCAGTATTTT
>TRBV6-1|TRBJ1-5|TRBD1|14|-
CASSTGTGTQPQHF
TGTGCCAGCAGTACCGGGACAGGGACTCAGCCCCAGCATTTT
>TRBV5-5|TRBJ1-5|TRBD1|19|-
CASSSFGTGGNFGNQPQHF
TGTGCCAGCAGCTCGTTCGGGACAGGGGGGAATTTTGGCAATCAGCCCCAGCATTTT
>TRBV7-2|TRBJ2-1|-|14|-
CASSLFTLRNEQFF
TGTGCCAGCAGCTTGTTCACCTTACGGAATGAGCAGTTCTTC
>TRBV6-2/TRBV6-3|TRBJ2-2|-|12|medium-sized
CASSPNTGELFF
TGTGCCAGCAGCCCGAACACCGGGGAGCTGTTTTTT
>TRBV20-1|TRBJ2-3|-|14|-
CSAWGEGGTDTQYF
TGCAGTGCCTGGGGGGAGGGGGGCACAGATACGCAGTATTTT